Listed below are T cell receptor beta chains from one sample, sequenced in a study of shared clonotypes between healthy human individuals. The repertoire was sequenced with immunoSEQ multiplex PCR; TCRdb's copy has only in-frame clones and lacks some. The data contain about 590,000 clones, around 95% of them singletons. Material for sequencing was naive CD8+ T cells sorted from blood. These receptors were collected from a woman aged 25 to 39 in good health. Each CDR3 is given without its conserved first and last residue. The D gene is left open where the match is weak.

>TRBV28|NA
ASSRVTGLVGFGYEQY
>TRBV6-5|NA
ASSYQGEGSYNEQF
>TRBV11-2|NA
ASSARFSTDTQY
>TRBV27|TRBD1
ASSYDRGGQPQH
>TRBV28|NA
ASSGWGEEAGYT
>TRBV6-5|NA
ASSYSRAATQETQY
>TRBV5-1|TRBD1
ASTPGQGNFNEQF
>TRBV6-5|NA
ASSYQETQY
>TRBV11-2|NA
ASSSSTQPTNEKLF
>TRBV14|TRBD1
ASSQGQGADTQY